This TCR beta chain was found in a study of vaccination effects on CD4 cells after COVID-19 (dated by TCRdb to the early 2020s). A note on the overall study: Two doses of either the BNT162b2 or the mRNA-1273 mRNA SARS-CoV-2 vaccine were administered to participants. SARS-CoV-2 spike-specific CD4+ TCR repertoires were compared before and after mRNA vaccination in COVID-19 convalescent patients and in infection-naive vaccine recipients. The Oncomine TCR Beta short-read assay on an Illumina iSeq 100 was used to sequence cultures from other donors in the study. A total of around eleven COVID-19 convalescent patients and a handful of SARS-CoV-2-naive healthy vaccine recipients were included in the full study. General study outcomes and caveats: Clones induced by infection and clones induced by vaccination both contracted markedly at late timepoints after vaccination, which fits with T cell responses waning over time. Among healthy vaccine recipients, nearly all vaccine-induced clones were SARS-CoV-2 mono-reactive, and just 1 of 255 was cross-reactive with common cold coronaviruses. Limitations of the study were the small number of convalescent patients and the absence of early post-infection timepoints.

The library was prepared using the immunoSEQ multiplex PCR assay. DNA from the cultured and isolated CD4+ T cells underwent TCR beta CDR3 sequencing. In the authors' own workflow: Non-productive TCR sequences were removed, reads were trimmed to the CDR3 region, and CDR3s of at least 7 amino acids were retained. Antigen-specific clonotypes were identified with the MANAFEST web app by comparing expansion in peptide wells against reference cultures. For clones to be considered positive, expansion at FDR<0.05 versus reference and all other wells, an odds ratio above 5, and a frequency above 0.1% in two replicate wells were required. A clonotype was called cross-reactive if it was significantly expanded both in SARS-CoV-2 spike wells and in at least one common cold coronavirus spike condition. Levenshtein distance calculated with the stringdist R package was used to assess CDR3 similarity, and unrooted trees were constructed with ape in R 3.6.1. TCRdb holds this immuneACCESS table with in-frame rearrangements only. Some clones are missing; in checked studies, unresolved V genes explain under half, and the rest has no known cause. V and J calls and clone size are as listed in that table; D and trimming were resolved from the DNA. Within this sample are around 21,000 clones, with roughly two thirds of them counted one time only. The ten most abundant clones make up more than 9% of the sample.

On this clone itself: Its binding antigen is unknown. There are no base qualities to consult, and no much larger clone falls within one base.

The ViraFEST assay stimulated PBMC with viral peptide pools and then used TCR sequencing to identify antigen-specific CD4+ T cell clonotypes by expansion. After approximately 11 days of culture, CD4+ T cells were isolated with the EasySep CD4+ T cell isolation kit. None of the healthy vaccine recipients had a prior SARS-CoV-2 infection, which was confirmed by nucleocapsid antibody tests that came back negative both before and after vaccination. About 2.1 million PBMC per well were cultured in IMDM with roughly 5% human AB serum, 10 IU/ml IL-2 and gentamicin, plus 10 ug/ml peptides. Half of the culture medium was replaced with fresh IL-2-containing medium on days 3 and 7. Unless noted otherwise, every peptide stimulation condition was cultured in triplicate wells. PBMC were separated from whole blood using Ficoll-Paque Plus gradient centrifugation and were then either cryopreserved at -140C or used fresh. Overlapping peptide pools spanned the spike proteins of SARS-CoV-2 and the common cold coronaviruses HCoV-NL63, HCoV-OC43 and HCoV-229E. The QIAamp micro DNA kit was used to extract genomic DNA from the cultured CD4+ T cells.

This sequence was found in a human donor who received a COVID-19 vaccine. The starting material was CD4+ T cells from PBMCs cultured with HCoV-NL63 spike peptides, obtained before COVID-19 vaccination. The sample's cell subset or site label, in plain terms: HCoV-NL63 spike overlapping peptide pool stimulation.

The DNA reads TGTGCCAGCAGCTTAGCCTTTTTCACAGGGATCTCCTACGAGCAGTACTTC. Its coded protein is CASSLAFFTGISYEQYF. The V gene is TRBV7-8 and the J gene is TRBJ2-7; TRBD1 could be the D gene, as 6 bases match. CDR1 SGHVS and CDR2 FQNEAQ were looked up in the germline V gene. At the junction V is shortened by 0 bases and J by 0 bases, with 15 bases in between. Measured from the cysteine to the phenylalanine, the CDR3 is 17 residues long. Left in the record is the CDR3 DNA by itself, 51 bases read in frame from the first base.